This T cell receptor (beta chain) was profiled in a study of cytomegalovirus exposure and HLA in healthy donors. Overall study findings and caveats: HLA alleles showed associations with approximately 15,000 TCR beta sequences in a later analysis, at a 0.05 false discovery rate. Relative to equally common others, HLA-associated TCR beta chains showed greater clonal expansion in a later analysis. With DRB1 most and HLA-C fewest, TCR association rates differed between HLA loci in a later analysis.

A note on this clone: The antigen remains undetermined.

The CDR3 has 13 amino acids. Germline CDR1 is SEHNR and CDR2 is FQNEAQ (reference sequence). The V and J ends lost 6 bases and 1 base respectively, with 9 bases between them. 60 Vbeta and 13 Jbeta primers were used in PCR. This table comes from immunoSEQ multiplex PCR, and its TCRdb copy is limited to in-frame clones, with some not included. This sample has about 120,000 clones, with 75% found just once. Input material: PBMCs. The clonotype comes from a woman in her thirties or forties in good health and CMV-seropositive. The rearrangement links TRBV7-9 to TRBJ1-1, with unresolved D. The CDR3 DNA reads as TGTGCCAGCAGACTCGAGTGGAACACTGAAGCTTTCTTT. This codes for CASRLEWNTEAFF.